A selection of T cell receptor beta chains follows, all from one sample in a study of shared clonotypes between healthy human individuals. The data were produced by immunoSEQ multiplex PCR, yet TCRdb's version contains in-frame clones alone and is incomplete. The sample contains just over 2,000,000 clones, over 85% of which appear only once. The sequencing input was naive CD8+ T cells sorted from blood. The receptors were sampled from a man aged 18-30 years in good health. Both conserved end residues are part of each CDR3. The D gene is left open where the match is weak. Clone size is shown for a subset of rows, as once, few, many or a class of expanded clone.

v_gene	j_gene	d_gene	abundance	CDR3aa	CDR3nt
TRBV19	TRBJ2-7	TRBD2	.	CASSSLEAGDSYEQYF	TGTGCCAGTAGCTCTCTAGAGGCGGGGGACTCCTACGAGCAGTACTTC
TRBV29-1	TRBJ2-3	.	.	CSVWQQNTDTQYF	TGCAGCGTTTGGCAACAGAACACAGATACGCAGTATTTT
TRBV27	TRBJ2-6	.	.	CASRSGVEGANVLTF	TGTGCCAGCAGGTCAGGGGTGGAAGGGGCCAACGTCCTGACTTTC
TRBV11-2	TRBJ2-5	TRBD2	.	CASSLPSGIDQYF	TGTGCCAGCAGCTTACCTAGCGGGATAGACCAGTACTTC
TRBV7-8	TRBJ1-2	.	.	CASSPADHGYTF	TGTGCCAGCAGCCCCGCAGACCATGGCTACACCTTC
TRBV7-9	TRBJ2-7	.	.	CASSPSPTYEQYF	TGTGCCAGCAGCCCATCACCGACCTACGAGCAGTACTTC
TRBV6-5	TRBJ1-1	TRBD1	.	CASSSGTGKPTEAFF	TGTGCCAGCAGTTCCGGGACAGGGAAGCCCACTGAAGCTTTCTTT
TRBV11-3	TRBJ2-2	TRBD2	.	CASSLFNGGGPAGELFF	TGTGCCAGCAGCTTGTTCAATGGGGGAGGGCCAGCCGGGGAGCTGTTTTTT
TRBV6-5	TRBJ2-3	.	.	CASSARLDYTDTQYF	TGTGCCAGCAGTGCCCGACTAGATTACACAGATACGCAGTATTTT
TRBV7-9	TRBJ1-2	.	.	CASTLLIGYGYTF	TGTGCCAGCACCCTTCTCATTGGCTATGGCTACACCTTC
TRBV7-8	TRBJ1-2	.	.	CASSLDPGAYGYTF	TGTGCCAGCAGCTTAGATCCGGGAGCATATGGCTACACCTTC
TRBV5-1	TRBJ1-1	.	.	CASSQEVSVNTEAFF	TGCGCCAGCAGTCAAGAAGTTTCAGTGAACACTGAAGCTTTCTTT
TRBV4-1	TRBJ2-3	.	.	CASSQEAGLHTDTQYF	TGCGCCAGCAGCCAAGAGGCGGGACTTCACACAGATACGCAGTATTTT
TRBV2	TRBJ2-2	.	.	CASNQGSGLAGELFF	TGTGCCAGCAACCAAGGTTCAGGGCTCGCCGGGGAGCTGTTTTTT
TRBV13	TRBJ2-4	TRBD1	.	CASSARFPGQTNQYF	TGTGCCAGCAGTGCACGTTTCCCGGGACAGACTAACCAGTACTTC
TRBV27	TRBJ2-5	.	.	CASSLSEGRQETQYF	TGTGCCAGCAGTTTATCGGAGGGACGGCAAGAGACCCAGTACTTC
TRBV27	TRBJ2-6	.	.	CASSSLLPSGANVLTF	TGTGCCAGCAGTTCACTTCTCCCCTCTGGGGCCAACGTCCTGACTTTC
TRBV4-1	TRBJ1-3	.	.	CASSQDLEGGSGNTIYF	TGCGCCAGCAGCCAAGATCTGGAAGGGGGATCTGGAAACACCATATATTTT
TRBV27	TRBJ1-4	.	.	CASSLRGGNEKLFF	TGTGCCAGCAGTTTAAGGGGGGGGAATGAAAAACTGTTTTTT
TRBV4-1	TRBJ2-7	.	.	CASSSLAGYEQYF	TGCGCCAGCAGCTCTTTGGCTGGCTACGAGCAGTACTTC
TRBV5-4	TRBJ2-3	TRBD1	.	CASSSGQGGTDTQYF	TGTGCCAGCAGCAGTGGACAGGGGGGTACAGATACGCAGTATTTT
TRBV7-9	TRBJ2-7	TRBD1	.	CASSADRGSPYEQYF	TGTGCCAGCAGCGCCGACAGGGGGTCTCCCTACGAGCAGTACTTC
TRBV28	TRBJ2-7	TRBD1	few	CASSLGTGGYEQYF	TGTGCCAGCAGTTTAGGGACAGGGGGCTACGAGCAGTACTTC
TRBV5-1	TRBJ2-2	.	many	CASSLALGGSTGELFF	TGCGCCAGCAGCTTGGCATTGGGGGGAAGCACCGGGGAGCTGTTTTTT
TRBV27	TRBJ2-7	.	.	CASSWAGAYGQYF	TGTGCCAGCAGTTGGGCAGGGGCCTACGGGCAGTACTTC
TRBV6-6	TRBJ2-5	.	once	CASSYHTLGGETQYF	TGTGCCAGCAGTTACCACACCCTTGGGGGAGAGACCCAGTACTTC
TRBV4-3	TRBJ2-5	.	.	CASSQDMGHEGAETQYF	TGCGCCAGCAGCCAAGATATGGGCCACGAGGGAGCAGAGACCCAGTACTTC
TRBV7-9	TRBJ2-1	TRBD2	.	CASKGTSGDEQFF	TGTGCCAGCAAAGGGACTAGCGGGGATGAGCAGTTCTTC
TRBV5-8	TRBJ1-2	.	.	CASSLQWEINYGYTF	TGTGCCAGCAGCCTGCAGTGGGAGATTAACTATGGCTACACCTTC
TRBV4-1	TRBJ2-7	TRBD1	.	CASSSGTGQDEQYF	TGCGCCAGCAGCTCCGGGACAGGGCAGGACGAGCAGTACTTC
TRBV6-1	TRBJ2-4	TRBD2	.	CASSEEAAGAHDIQYF	TGTGCCAGCAGTGAAGAGGCAGCGGGGGCCCACGACATTCAGTACTTC
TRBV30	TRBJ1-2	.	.	CAWSVLGGRSYTF	TGTGCCTGGAGTGTATTAGGGGGACGGAGCTACACCTTC
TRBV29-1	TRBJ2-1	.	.	CSVEGGQDYNEQFF	TGCAGCGTTGAAGGCGGTCAAGACTACAATGAGCAGTTCTTC
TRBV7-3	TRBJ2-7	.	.	CASSSAGWSEQYF	TGTGCCAGCAGCTCCGCCGGATGGAGTGAGCAGTACTTC
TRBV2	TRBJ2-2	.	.	CASSDWLAHTGELFF	TGTGCCAGCAGTGACTGGCTAGCCCACACCGGGGAGCTGTTTTTT